One and the same sample provided the 9 T cell receptor beta chains below, sequenced in a study of T-cell reconstitution after alpha-beta-depleted transplantation in children. A TCRbeta library incorporating unique molecular identifiers was prepared. TCRdb re-analysed the PCR reads in MiXCR, keeping a single row per CDR3 protein. Altogether some 830,000 distinct CDR3 sequences are present, roughly 16% being singletons, with the ten largest covering 5%. Material: PBMCs, mostly from graft donor cells, obtained 360 days after TCRalphabeta/CD19-depleted stem cell transplant. Receptor source: a male patient between 10 and 17 years old who had a stem cell transplant for acute lymphoblastic leukemia, so the T cells may come from the graft donor.

This clonotype was recorded a few times. The chain has TRBV21-1 and TRBJ2-5; the table's TRBD2 call for D was not verified on the DNA. TRBV21-1 has pseudogene status. There are 17 residues in the CDR3. CDR3 residues: CASSRCPSGEMEETQYF. CDR3 DNA: TGTGCCAGCTCCCGTTGCCCTAGCGGAGAGATGGAAGAGACCCAGTACTTC.

This clonotype was picked up many times. The gene calls are TRBV7-9 and TRBJ2-7; TRBD2 matches at 10 bases. Losses at the gene ends were 0 bases for V and 3 bases for J; bases not matched to a gene: 5. This CDR3 has 16 amino acids. Germline CDR1 SEHNR, CDR2 FQNEAQ (reference sequence). CDR3 sequence: CASSLALSGRIYEQYF. CDR3 bases: TGTGCCAGCAGCTTAGCCCTTAGCGGGAGGATCTACGAGCAGTACTTC.

The chain uses TRBV10-1 and TRBJ1-5, with D unclear. The V gene lost 2 bases and the J gene lost 7 bases, with 12 bases spanning the gap. CDR3 length equals 14 residues. Germline loops: CDR1 WNHNN, CDR2 SYGVQD (reference sequence). This CDR3 is CASSEGRSHQPQHF. The CDR3 DNA follows: TGCGCCAGCAGTGAGGGCAGGAGTCACCAGCCCCAGCATTTT.

This clonotype was seen only a few times. V gene TRBV5-1 combines with J gene TRBJ2-5; D possibly corresponds to TRBD1 (6 bases). Trimming cost V 4 bases and J 6 bases, with 19 bases left between them. The CDR3 is made up of 15 amino acids. The V gene's germline CDR1 is SGHRS and CDR2 YFSETQ. The CDR3: CASSTNRAVAKTQYF. The CDR3, as DNA: TGCGCCAGCAGCACTAACAGGGCTGTCGCAAAGACCCAGTACTTC.

This clonotype occurred a few times. J is TRBJ2-7 and V is TRBV5-1, with D possibly being TRBD1 (5 bases). V was trimmed by 2 bases and J by 7 bases, leaving 13 bases between them. Germline values: CDR1 SGHRS, CDR2 YFSETQ. The CDR3 spans 13 residues. This CDR3 is CASSFEGKGEQYF. The CDR3 DNA is TGCGCCAGCAGCTTTGAAGGGAAGGGGGAGCAGTACTTC.

This chain links TRBV20-1 with TRBJ1-4; perhaps TRBD1 as D (5 bases). Germline CDR1 and CDR2: DFQATT and SNEGSKA (reference sequence). The CDR3 runs to 16 residues. Trimming left V 0 bases short and J 1 base short, with 12 bases between. CDR3 region: CSARDWPRGTNEKLFF. The CDR3 DNA sequence: TGCAGTGCTAGAGATTGGCCAAGGGGAACTAATGAAAAACTGTTTTTT.

This clonotype occurred many times. The rearrangement uses TRBV12-3 or TRBV12-4 and TRBJ2-3; D remains ambiguous. This CDR3 is built from 13 residues. V gave up 6 bases and J gave up 6 bases, with 13 bases separating them. The CDR3 loop reads CASSPRYGDTQYF. CDR3 sequence (DNA): TGTGCCAGCAGCCCTCGGTATGGGGATACGCAGTATTTT.

This chain joins TRBV29-1 and TRBJ2-7; 10 nucleotides align to TRBD2. The length of the CDR3 is 14 residues. The V and J ends lost 4 bases and 5 bases, in that order; junction bases with no gene match: 8. Per the germline V gene, CDR1 is SQVTM and CDR2 is ANQGSEA. CDR3 in amino acids: CSVGLLAGSNEQYF. The CDR3 region has the DNA TGCAGCGTTGGTCTACTAGCGGGATCTAACGAGCAGTACTTC.

This clonotype was found a few times. This sequence joins TRBV7-9 and TRBJ1-1; TRBD1 might be the D (6 bases). Between the trimmed V and J ends, which lost 5 bases and 5 bases, there was a span of 15 bases. CDR1 is SEHNR, CDR2 FQNEAQ, per germline (reference sequence). The CDR3 is 14 residues long. The CDR3, as DNA: TGTGCCAGCAGCGGATACAGGGCGCTGACTGAAGCTTTCTTT. This gives the protein CASSGYRALTEAFF.